This entry is about one TCR beta chain. The data originate from a study of blood T cell repertoires in COVID-19. As for the study in general: Samples representing acute and convalescent COVID-19 were sourced from the United States, Italy and Spain.

Original data processing: Amplification from reference gene primers served as the basis for estimated nucleated cell counts. Data came from immunoSEQ multiplex PCR; TCRdb stores just in-frame clones and leaves some out. The DNA gave D and trimming, while V, J and clone size come from that table. The repertoire includes roughly 50,000 clones, roughly four fifths of them detected once, and 7% to 8.5% sits in the top ten. Between the trimmed V and J ends, which lost 0 bases and 3 bases, there was a span of 9 bases. The CDR3 runs to 14 residues. CDR1 WNHNN and CDR2 SYGVQD come from the germline V gene (reference sequence).

The sequenced sample consisted of peripheral blood. The V and J genes are TRBV10-1 and TRBJ2-7, with D tentatively TRBD1 (6 bases). This TCR came from a man in his forties with acute or convalescent COVID-19. The DNA of the CDR3 is TGCGCCAGCAGTGAGTCACAGGACAGCTACGAGCAGTACTTC. It specifies CASSESQDSYEQYF.